These 8 T cell receptor beta chains originate from one sample sequenced in a study of T cell repertoires in cytomegalovirus infection. TCRdb ran MiXCR on the reads and lists one entry per CDR3 protein. Counted here are 250,000 to 300,000 distinct CDR3 sequences, roughly a quarter occurring once; the ten biggest clones make up roughly 14%. Sequenced material: PBMCs. Source of these receptors: a human donor in good health (CMV status not recorded). Some clones in this sample may be carry-over from other donors' samples.

V is TRBV20-1 and J is TRBJ2-5, with TRBD2 matching over 10 bases. The germline V gene has CDR1 DFQATT and CDR2 SNEGSKA (reference sequence). V trimming: 1 base; J trimming: 0 bases; junction bases outside the gene matches: 11. CDR3 length: 18 residues. CDR3 DNA: TGCAGTGCTAGAGTTTCATTCTGGACTAGCGGACACCAAGAGACCCAGTACTTC. This encodes CSARVSFWTSGHQETQYF.

This clonotype has only a few counts. The rearrangement uses TRBV5-6 and TRBJ1-3; D not certain. Looked up from germline, CDR1 is SGHDT and CDR2 is YYEEEE. There are 15 residues in the CDR3. Trimming pared 1 base from V and 0 bases from J, leaving 8 bases between. The CDR3 nucleotides are TGTGCCAGCAGCTTGTTCGCAATCTCTGGAAACACCATATATTTT. Translating it yields CASSLFAISGNTIYF.

This chain connects TRBV7-2 to TRBJ1-4; no firm D call. The CDR3 extends over 16 amino acids. Germline loops: CDR1 SGHTA, CDR2 FQGNSA. Deletions cut 1 base from V and 3 bases from J, with 12 bases between. CDR3 residues: CASSLGTGFANEKLFF. CDR3 nucleotides: TGTGCCAGCAGCTTAGGCACGGGGTTTGCTAATGAAAAACTGTTTTTT.

The rearrangement uses TRBV10-2 and TRBJ2-3, with 7 bases matching TRBD2. The V and J ends lost 0 bases and 5 bases, in that order; junction bases with no gene match: 11. CDR1 WSHSY and CDR2 SAAADI come from the germline V gene. The CDR3 spans 17 residues. Here the CDR3 DNA reads TGCGCCAGCAGTGAGTCGCGATTGGGAGGGGCCAAAGATACGCAGTATTTT. Translation: CASSESRLGGAKDTQYF.

The rearrangement joins TRBV2 to TRBJ1-1; 10 nucleotides align to TRBD1. V shed 6 bases, J shed 7 bases, and the junction held 11 bases outside the gene matches. This CDR3 is built from 15 residues. Germline CDR1 reads SNHLY; CDR2 reads FYNNEI. The CDR3 DNA reads TGTGCCAGCAGAGTAGACAGGGGGCGACAGATTGAAGCTTTCTTT. The encoded protein is CASRVDRGRQIEAFF.

The chain employs TRBV5-4 and TRBJ2-4, with D maybe TRBD1 (7 bases). V gave up 4 bases and J gave up 0 bases, with 26 bases separating them. Per germline, CDR1 SGHNT and CDR2 YYREEE (reference sequence). This CDR3 is built from 20 residues. In DNA form, the CDR3 reads TGTGCCAGCAGCCCCGGGGGATACCGGCCGACAGGGCTAGCCAAAAACATTCAGTACTTC. Protein sequence: CASSPGGYRPTGLAKNIQYF.

This sequence joins TRBV29-1 and TRBJ2-7, with unresolved D. Looked up from germline, CDR1 is SQVTM and CDR2 is ANQGSEA. This CDR3 is 13 amino acids long. V was cut by 5 bases and J by 2 bases, with 13 bases left in between. CDR3: CSVMVNSPYEQYF. The CDR3 nucleotides read TGCAGCGTTATGGTGAACAGCCCCTACGAGCAGTACTTC.

CDR3 sequence: CASSARLAGGSDTQYF. CDR3 bases: TGTGCCAGCAGCGCCCGACTAGCGGGAGGCTCAGATACGCAGTATTTT. The chain is built from TRBV11-2 and TRBJ2-3; 13 nucleotides line up with TRBD2. CDR1 is SGHAT, CDR2 FQNNGV, per germline. The ends lost 5 bases at V and 4 bases at J; junction bases unmatched: 6. CDR3 size: 16 residues.